These 17 T cell receptor beta chains came from one sample sequenced in a study of somatic mutations in cytotoxic T cells in rheumatoid arthritis. Only in-frame clones appear in the TCRdb table, and some are missing; sequencing was by immunoSEQ multiplex PCR. Seen here are about 11,000 clones, roughly 69% observed once, and the top ten hold approximately 10%. The sequenced material came from CD8+ T cells sorted from blood. The origin of the receptors is a woman aged 40 to 50 in good health.

This clone was seen a handful of times. The rearrangement links TRBV27 to TRBJ2-7; D not certain. Germline loops: CDR1 MNHEY, CDR2 SMNVEV (reference sequence). The CDR3 totals 13 residues. Between the trimmed V and J ends, which lost 0 bases and 7 bases, there was a span of 10 bases. CDR3 region: CASSLSMGGEQYV. As DNA, the CDR3 is TGTGCCAGCAGTTTATCGATGGGTGGGGAGCAGTACGTC.

This clone is termed large. This chain joins TRBV7-3 and TRBJ1-2; perhaps TRBD1 as D (6 bases). The CDR3 length is 16 residues. Germline V CDR1 and CDR2: SGHTA, FQGTGA. Trimming removed 5 bases from V and 4 bases from J, with 20 bases in between. The CDR3 sequence: CASSPNLRQDGYGYTF. In nucleotides, the CDR3 is TGTGCCAGCAGCCCAAACCTCCGACAGGACGGCTATGGCTACACCTTC.

Relative to its sample, this clone is large (0.1 to 1%). The chain uses TRBV18 and TRBJ2-7, with 11 bases aligning to TRBD1. Germline CDR1 KGHSH, CDR2 LQKENI. The CDR3 covers 17 residues. V gave up 2 bases and J gave up 4 bases; unmatched junction bases: 10. CDR3 region: CASSPRSAGQGEYEQYF. The CDR3 DNA reads as TGTGCCAGCTCACCAAGGTCTGCGGGACAGGGGGAATACGAGCAGTACTTC.

This clone was recorded only once. The V gene is TRBV9, the J gene TRBJ2-1; D may be TRBD2 (6 bases). The CDR3 consists of 10 residues. Germline CDR1 reads SGDLS; CDR2 reads YYNGEE. The V end lost 7 bases, the J end lost 13 bases, and 12 bases lay between the germline ends. CDR3 region: CASGGRSQFF. The CDR3 DNA is TGTGCCAGCGGAGGGAGGAGTCAGTTCTTC.

The chain uses TRBV11-3 and TRBJ2-1; TRBD1 matches 8 bases. V shed 4 bases and J 4 bases; nucleotides not matched to a gene: 9. CDR3 size: 16 residues. Germline-derived CDR1 and CDR2 are SGHNT and YENEEA. CDR3 loop: CASSSRTGKAYNEQFF. Here the CDR3 DNA reads TGTGCCAGCAGCTCCCGGACAGGGAAGGCGTACAATGAGCAGTTCTTC.

The chain couples TRBV30 to TRBJ1-5; 9 nucleotides align to TRBD1. Germline lookup yields CDR1 GTSNPN and CDR2 SVGIG (reference sequence). V shed 0 bases and J 6 bases; nucleotides not matched to a gene: 3. The length of the CDR3 is 14 residues. For the CDR3, the DNA is TGTGCCTGGAGTGTAGGGACAGGGACTCAGCCCCAGCATTTT. Its translation: CAWSVGTGTQPQHF.

The chain recombines TRBV30 with TRBJ1-1; 11 bases are a match to TRBD1. Trimming cost V 4 bases and J 6 bases; bases outside gene matches: 4. Germline V gives CDR1 GTSNPN, CDR2 SVGIG (reference sequence). The CDR3 covers 13 residues. The CDR3 spells CAWNGQGASEAFF. The CDR3 DNA sequence: TGTGCCTGGAATGGACAGGGGGCGTCTGAAGCTTTCTTT.

V gene TRBV25-1 combines with J gene TRBJ1-2; D not resolved. The CDR3 loop spans 11 amino acids. Trimming removed 7 bases from V and 3 bases from J, with 6 bases in between. The germline gives CDR1 MGHDK, CDR2 SYGVNS. The CDR3 is CASNGHYGYTF. Here the CDR3 DNA reads TGTGCCAGCAATGGGCACTATGGCTACACCTTC.

This chain uses TRBV15 with TRBJ2-4; D gene unclear. V lost 0 bases and J 0 bases, leaving 9 bases between the germline ends. CDR3 length equals 16 residues. Per the germline V gene, CDR1 is LNHNV and CDR2 is YYDKDF (reference sequence). The CDR3 bases are TGTGCCACCAGCAGAGATGGTCAGCTAGCCAAAAACATTCAGTACTTC. As protein: CATSRDGQLAKNIQYF.

The chain is built from TRBV9 and TRBJ1-2; D perhaps matches TRBD1 (5 bases). Trimming removed 0 bases from V and 2 bases from J, with 11 bases in between. The CDR3 contains 15 residues. Germline V gene data show CDR1 as SGDLS and CDR2 as YYNGEE. The DNA of the CDR3 is TGTGCCAGCAGCGTAGGGTGGGACGGGAACTATGGCTACACCTTC. This codes for CASSVGWDGNYGYTF.

The chain links TRBV11-2 to TRBJ2-2; the D gene could be TRBD1 or TRBD2 (5 bases each). The ends were cut back, 4 bases at V and 3 bases at J, with 9 bases in the middle. Germline V gene lookup returns CDR1 SGHAT and CDR2 FQNNGV. This CDR3 has 14 residues. This chain's CDR3 is CASSSGPYTGELFF. CDR3 DNA sequence: TGTGCCAGCAGCTCGGGACCTTACACCGGGGAGCTGTTTTTT.

The CDR3 DNA is TGTGCCAGCAGCCAGGCAAACACCGGGGAGCTGTTTTTT. It encodes CASSQANTGELFF. The V call is TRBV7-2, the J call TRBJ2-2; no clear D. The germline V and J ends were trimmed by 5 bases and 2 bases, with 6 bases remaining between them. The CDR3 covers 13 residues. Germline CDR1 SGHTA, CDR2 FQGNSA.

The rearrangement uses TRBV30 and TRBJ2-5; possibly TRBD2 for D (5 bases). This CDR3 contains 15 residues. The V end was cut by 2 bases, the J end by 1 base, with 14 bases between. Germline CDR1 and CDR2: GTSNPN and SVGIG (reference sequence). The DNA for the CDR3 is TGTGCCTGGAGTTATCCGCCTAGCTCCCAAGAGACCCAGTACTTC. Translation: CAWSYPPSSQETQYF.

The table lists this clone with a few counts. Written as DNA, the CDR3 is TGCGCCAGCAGCCAAGGAGGACAGGGGGTAAGGGGCTACACCTTC. Translated: CASSQGGQGVRGYTF. The V call is TRBV4-1, the J call TRBJ1-2, with TRBD1 matching over 10 bases. The CDR3 is 15 amino acids. Trimming removed 1 base from V and 8 bases from J; junction bases left unmatched: 7. CDR1 MGHRA and CDR2 YSYEKL come from the germline V gene.

The genes are TRBV27 and TRBJ1-4; D may be TRBD1 (5 bases). V lost 4 bases to trimming and J lost 8 bases, with 11 bases between them. Germline values: CDR1 MNHEY, CDR2 SMNVEV (reference sequence). The CDR3 sequence is 13 residues long. CDR3 sequence (DNA): TGTGCCAGCAGTTCCTCCGGGGACGAAAAACTGTTTTTT. It yields the protein CASSSSGDEKLFF.

This rearrangement joins TRBV11-2 to TRBJ2-5; D might be TRBD1 or TRBD2, each matching 5 bases. The germline V gene has CDR1 SGHAT and CDR2 FQNNGV. V was clipped by 1 base and J by 4 bases, with 10 bases between them. This CDR3 contains 14 residues. CDR3 residues: CASSLAGPVETQYF. CDR3 coding DNA: TGTGCCAGCAGCTTAGCGGGGCCTGTAGAGACCCAGTACTTC.

This clone has more than one count but fewer than ten. The chain links TRBV28 to TRBJ2-1; D remains ambiguous. Germline CDR1 MDHEN, CDR2 SYDVKM. The V gene lost 5 bases and the J gene lost 10 bases, with 21 bases spanning the gap. The CDR3 runs 15 residues. CDR3 region: CASSPSVSLSAEQFF. CDR3 DNA sequence: TGTGCCAGCAGTCCATCGGTATCGCTCTCCGCCGAGCAGTTCTTC.